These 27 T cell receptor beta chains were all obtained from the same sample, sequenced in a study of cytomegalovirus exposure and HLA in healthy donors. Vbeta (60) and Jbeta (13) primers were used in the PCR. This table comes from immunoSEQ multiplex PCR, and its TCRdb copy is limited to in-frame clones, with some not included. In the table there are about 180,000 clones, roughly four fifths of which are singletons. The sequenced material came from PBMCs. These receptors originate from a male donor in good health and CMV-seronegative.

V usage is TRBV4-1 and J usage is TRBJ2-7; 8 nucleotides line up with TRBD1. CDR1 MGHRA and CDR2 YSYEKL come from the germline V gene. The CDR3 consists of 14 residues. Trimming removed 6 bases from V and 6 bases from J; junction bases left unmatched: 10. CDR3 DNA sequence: TGCGCCAGCAGACAGGGACAGGAGAATGGCGAGCAGTACTTC. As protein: CASRQGQENGEQYF.

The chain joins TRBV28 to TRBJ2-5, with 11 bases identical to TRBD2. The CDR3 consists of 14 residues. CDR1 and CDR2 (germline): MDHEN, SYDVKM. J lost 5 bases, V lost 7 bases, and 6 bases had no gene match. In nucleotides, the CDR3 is TGTGCCAGCACTATACTAGCGGGAGACGAGACCCAGTACTTC. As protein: CASTILAGDETQYF.

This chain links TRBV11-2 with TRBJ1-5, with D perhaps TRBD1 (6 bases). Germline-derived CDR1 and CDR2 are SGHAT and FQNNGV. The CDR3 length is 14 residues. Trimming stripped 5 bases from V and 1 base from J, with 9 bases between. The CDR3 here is CASSTDRSNQPQHF. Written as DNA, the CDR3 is TGTGCCAGCAGCACAGACAGGAGCAATCAGCCCCAGCATTTT. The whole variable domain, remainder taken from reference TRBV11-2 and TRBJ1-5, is EAGVAQSPRYKIIEKRQSVAFWCNPISGHATLYWYQQILGQGPKLLIQFQNNGVVDDSQLPKDRFSAERLKGVDSTLKIQPAKLEDSAVYLCASSTDRSNQPQHFGDGTRLSIL.

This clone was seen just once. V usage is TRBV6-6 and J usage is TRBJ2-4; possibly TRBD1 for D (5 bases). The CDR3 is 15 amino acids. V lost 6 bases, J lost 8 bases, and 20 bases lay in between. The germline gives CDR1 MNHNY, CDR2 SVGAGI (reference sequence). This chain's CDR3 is CASSLGDRGLDIQYF. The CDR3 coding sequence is TGTGCCAGCAGCCTGGGCGATAGGGGTTTGGACATTCAGTACTTC.

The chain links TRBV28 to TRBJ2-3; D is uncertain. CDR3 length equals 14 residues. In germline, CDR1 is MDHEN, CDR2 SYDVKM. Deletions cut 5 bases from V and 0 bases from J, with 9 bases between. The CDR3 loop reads CASSRWHSTDTQYF. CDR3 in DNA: TGTGCCAGCAGTAGATGGCATAGCACAGATACGCAGTATTTT. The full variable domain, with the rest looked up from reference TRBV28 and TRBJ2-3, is DVKVTQSSRYLVKRTGEKVFLECVQDMDHENMFWYRQDPGLGLRLIYFSYDVKMKEKGDIPEGYSVSREKKERFSLILESASTNQTSMYLCASSRWHSTDTQYFGPGTRLTVL.

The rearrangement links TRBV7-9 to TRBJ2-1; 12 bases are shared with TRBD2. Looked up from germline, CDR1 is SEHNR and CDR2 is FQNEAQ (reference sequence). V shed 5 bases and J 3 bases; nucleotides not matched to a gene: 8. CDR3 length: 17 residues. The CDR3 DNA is TGTGCCAGCAGCATCGGGACTAGCGGGCACCTCTACAATGAGCAGTTCTTC. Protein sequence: CASSIGTSGHLYNEQFF.

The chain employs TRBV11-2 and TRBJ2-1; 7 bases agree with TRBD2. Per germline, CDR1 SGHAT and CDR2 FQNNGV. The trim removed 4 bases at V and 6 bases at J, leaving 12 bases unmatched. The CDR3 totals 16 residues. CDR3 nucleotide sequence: TGTGCCAGCAGCTCGCGCCTCCAGGGAGGGGCCAATGAGCAGTTCTTC. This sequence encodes CASSSRLQGGANEQFF.

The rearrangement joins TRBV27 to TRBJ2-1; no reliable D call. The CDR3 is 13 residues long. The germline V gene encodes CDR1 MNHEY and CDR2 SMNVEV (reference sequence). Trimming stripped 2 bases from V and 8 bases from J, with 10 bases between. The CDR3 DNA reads TGTGCCAGCAGTTTAGGGCTTTCGCATGAGCAGTTCTTC. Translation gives CASSLGLSHEQFF.

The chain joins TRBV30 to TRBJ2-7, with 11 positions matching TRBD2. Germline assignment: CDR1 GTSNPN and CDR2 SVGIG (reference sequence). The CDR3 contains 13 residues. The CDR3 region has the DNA TGTAGCCTGGAAACTAGCGGGAGCTACGAGCAGTACTTC. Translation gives CSLETSGSYEQYF.

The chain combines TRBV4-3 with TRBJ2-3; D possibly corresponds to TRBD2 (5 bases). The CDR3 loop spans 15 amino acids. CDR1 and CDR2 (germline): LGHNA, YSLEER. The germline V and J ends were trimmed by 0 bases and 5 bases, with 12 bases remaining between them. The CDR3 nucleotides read TGCGCCAGCAGCCAAGAGAGCGGTCTGAGAGATACGCAGTATTTT. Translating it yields CASSQESGLRDTQYF.

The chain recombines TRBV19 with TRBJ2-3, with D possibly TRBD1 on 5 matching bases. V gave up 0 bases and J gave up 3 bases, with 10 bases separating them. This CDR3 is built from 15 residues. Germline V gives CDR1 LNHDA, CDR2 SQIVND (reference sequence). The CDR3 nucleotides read TGTGCCAGTAGTATAGATCCCCGACAGACAGATACGCAGTATTTT. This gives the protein CASSIDPRQTDTQYF.

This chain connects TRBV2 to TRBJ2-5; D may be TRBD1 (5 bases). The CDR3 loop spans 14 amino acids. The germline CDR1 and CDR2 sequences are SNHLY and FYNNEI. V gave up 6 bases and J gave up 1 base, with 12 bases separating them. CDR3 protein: CASRETAAQETQYF. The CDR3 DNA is TGTGCCAGCAGAGAGACAGCCGCCCAAGAGACCCAGTACTTC.

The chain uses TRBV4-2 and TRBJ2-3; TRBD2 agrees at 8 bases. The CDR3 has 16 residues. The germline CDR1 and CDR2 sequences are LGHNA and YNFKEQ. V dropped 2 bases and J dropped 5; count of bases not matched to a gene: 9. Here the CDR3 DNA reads TGTGCCAGCAGCCAAACTCTAGCGGGTGGGAAAGATACGCAGTATTTT. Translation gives CASSQTLAGGKDTQYF.

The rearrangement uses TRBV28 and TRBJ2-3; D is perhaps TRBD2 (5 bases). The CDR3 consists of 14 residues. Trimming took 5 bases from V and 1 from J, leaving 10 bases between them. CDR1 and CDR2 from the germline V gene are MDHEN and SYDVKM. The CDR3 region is CASSLTGGTDTQYF. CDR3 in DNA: TGTGCCAGCAGTCTAACCGGGGGCACAGATACGCAGTATTTT.

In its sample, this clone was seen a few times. The CDR3 sequence is CASSDRLAGTTDTQYF. The CDR3 DNA reads as TGTGCCAGCAGTGATAGACTAGCGGGGACCACAGATACGCAGTATTTT. The chain combines TRBV25-1 with TRBJ2-3; 11 bases agree with TRBD2. This CDR3 comprises 16 residues. Trimming at V came to 3 bases and at J to 2 bases, leaving 4 bases not matched to a gene. Germline lookup yields CDR1 MGHDK and CDR2 SYGVNS.

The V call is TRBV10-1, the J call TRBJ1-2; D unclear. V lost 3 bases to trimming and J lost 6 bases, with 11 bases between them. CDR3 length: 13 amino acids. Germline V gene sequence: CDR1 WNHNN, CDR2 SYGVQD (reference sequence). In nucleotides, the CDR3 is TGCGCCAGCAGTGACGGGTCCTACGATGGCTACACCTTC. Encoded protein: CASSDGSYDGYTF.

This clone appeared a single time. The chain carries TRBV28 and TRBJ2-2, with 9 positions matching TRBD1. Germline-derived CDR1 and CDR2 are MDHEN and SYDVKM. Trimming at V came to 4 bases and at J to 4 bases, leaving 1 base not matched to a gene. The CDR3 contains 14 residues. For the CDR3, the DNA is TGTGCCAGCAGTTCGGGACAGGGCACCGGGGAGCTGTTTTTT. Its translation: CASSSGQGTGELFF.

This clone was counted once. The CDR3 here is CASSLRVNYGYTF. The CDR3 nucleotides read TGTGCCAGCAGTTTGAGGGTTAACTATGGCTACACCTTC. The J gene is TRBJ1-2, the V gene TRBV28; unclear D gene. There are 13 residues in the CDR3. The V and J ends lost 3 bases and 1 base respectively, with 6 bases between them. The germline CDR1 and CDR2 sequences are MDHEN and SYDVKM.

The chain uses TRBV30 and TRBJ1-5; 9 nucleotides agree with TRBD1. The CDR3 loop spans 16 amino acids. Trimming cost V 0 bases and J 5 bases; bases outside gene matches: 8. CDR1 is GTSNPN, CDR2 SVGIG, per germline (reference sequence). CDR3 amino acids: CAWSVQGTGWDQPQHF. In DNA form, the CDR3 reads TGTGCCTGGAGTGTACAAGGGACAGGGTGGGATCAGCCCCAGCATTTT.

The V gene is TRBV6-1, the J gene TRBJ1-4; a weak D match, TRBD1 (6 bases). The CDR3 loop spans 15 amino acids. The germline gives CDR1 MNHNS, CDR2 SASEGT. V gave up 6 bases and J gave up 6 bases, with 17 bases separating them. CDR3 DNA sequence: TGTGCCAGCAGCCCCGGGACAACTAAGGATGAAAAACTGTTTTTT. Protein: CASSPGTTKDEKLFF.

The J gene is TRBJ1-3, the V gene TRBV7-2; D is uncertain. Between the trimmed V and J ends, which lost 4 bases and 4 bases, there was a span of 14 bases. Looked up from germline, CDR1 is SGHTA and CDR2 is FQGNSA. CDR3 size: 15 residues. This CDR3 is CASSSKQVVGNTIYF. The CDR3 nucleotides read TGTGCCAGCAGCTCTAAGCAGGTGGTGGGAAACACCATATATTTT.

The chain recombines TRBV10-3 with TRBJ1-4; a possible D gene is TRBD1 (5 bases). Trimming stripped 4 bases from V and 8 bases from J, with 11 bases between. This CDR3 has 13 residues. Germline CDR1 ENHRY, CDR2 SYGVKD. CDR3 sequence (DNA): TGTGCCATCAGTGCTGGGGGGAGGGAAAAACTGTTTTTT. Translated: CAISAGGREKLFF.

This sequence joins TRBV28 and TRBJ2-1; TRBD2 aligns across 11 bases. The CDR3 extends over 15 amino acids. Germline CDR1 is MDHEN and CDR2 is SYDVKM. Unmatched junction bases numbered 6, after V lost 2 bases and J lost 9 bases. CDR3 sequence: CASSLGLAGLGEQFF. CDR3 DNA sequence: TGTGCCAGCAGTTTAGGACTAGCGGGCTTGGGTGAGCAGTTCTTC.

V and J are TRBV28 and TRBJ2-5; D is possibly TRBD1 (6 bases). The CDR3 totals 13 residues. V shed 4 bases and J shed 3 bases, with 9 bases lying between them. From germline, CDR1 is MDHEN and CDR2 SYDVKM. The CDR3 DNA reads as TGTGCCAGCAGTTCAGGACAGAAAGAGACCCAGTACTTC. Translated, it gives CASSSGQKETQYF. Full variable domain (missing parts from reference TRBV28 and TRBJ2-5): DVKVTQSSRYLVKRTGEKVFLECVQDMDHENMFWYRQDPGLGLRLIYFSYDVKMKEKGDIPEGYSVSREKKERFSLILESASTNQTSMYLCASSSGQKETQYFGPGTRLLVL.

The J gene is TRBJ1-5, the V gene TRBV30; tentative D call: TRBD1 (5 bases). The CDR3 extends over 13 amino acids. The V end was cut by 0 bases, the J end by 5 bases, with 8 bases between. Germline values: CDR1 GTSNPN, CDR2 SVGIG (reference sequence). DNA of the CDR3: TGTGCCTGGAGTGTGGGCAGGGATCAGCCCCAGCATTTT. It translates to CAWSVGRDQPQHF.

The CDR3 here is CASRGQGNQPQHF. The DNA of the CDR3 is TGCGCCAGCAGAGGACAGGGCAATCAGCCCCAGCATTTT. The chain carries TRBV10-2 and TRBJ1-5; TRBD1 aligns across 7 bases. CDR1 WSHSY and CDR2 SAAADI come from the germline V gene. V dropped 6 bases and J dropped 2; count of bases not matched to a gene: 1. This CDR3 comprises 13 residues.

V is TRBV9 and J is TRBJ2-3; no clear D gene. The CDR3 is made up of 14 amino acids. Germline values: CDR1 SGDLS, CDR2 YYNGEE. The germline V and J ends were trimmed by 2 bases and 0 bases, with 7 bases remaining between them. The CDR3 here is CASSVPHSTDTQYF. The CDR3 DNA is TGTGCCAGCAGCGTCCCACATAGCACAGATACGCAGTATTTT.